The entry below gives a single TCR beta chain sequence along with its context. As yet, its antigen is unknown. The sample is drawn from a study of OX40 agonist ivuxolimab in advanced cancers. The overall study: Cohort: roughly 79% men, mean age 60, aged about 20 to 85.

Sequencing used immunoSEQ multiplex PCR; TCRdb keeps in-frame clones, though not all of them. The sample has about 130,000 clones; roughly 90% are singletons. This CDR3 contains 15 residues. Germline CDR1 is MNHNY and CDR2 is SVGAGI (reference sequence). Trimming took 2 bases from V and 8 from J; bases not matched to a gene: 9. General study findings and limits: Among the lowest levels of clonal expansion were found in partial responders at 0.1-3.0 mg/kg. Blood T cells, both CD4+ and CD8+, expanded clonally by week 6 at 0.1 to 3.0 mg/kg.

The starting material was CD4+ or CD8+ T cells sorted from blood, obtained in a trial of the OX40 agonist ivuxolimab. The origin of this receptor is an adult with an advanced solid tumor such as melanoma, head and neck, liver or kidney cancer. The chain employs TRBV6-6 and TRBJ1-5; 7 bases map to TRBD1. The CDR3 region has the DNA TGTGCCAGCAGTTACCGCACCATAACAGGGGAGCCCCAGCATTTT. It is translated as CASSYRTITGEPQHF.